This TCR beta chain was captured in a study of control samples from healthy donors and cancer patients. The CDR3 runs 15 residues. V shed 0 bases and J 8 bases; nucleotides not matched to a gene: 1. Germline V gives CDR1 MNHEY, CDR2 SVGEGT. Clones were read by immunoSEQ multiplex PCR, and TCRdb kept only the in-frame ones, dropping some. The table has 150,000 to 200,000 clones, about 91% seen once; the top ten hold roughly 2.1%. Sequenced: blood. This TCR was recovered from a woman aged 35 to 49 in good health. V usage is TRBV6-2 or TRBV6-3 and J usage is TRBJ2-1; 13 bases match TRBD2. The CDR3 region has the DNA TGTGCCAGCAGTTACTCGACTAGCGGGGGGCATGAGCAGTTCTTC. Translating it yields CASSYSTSGGHEQFF.